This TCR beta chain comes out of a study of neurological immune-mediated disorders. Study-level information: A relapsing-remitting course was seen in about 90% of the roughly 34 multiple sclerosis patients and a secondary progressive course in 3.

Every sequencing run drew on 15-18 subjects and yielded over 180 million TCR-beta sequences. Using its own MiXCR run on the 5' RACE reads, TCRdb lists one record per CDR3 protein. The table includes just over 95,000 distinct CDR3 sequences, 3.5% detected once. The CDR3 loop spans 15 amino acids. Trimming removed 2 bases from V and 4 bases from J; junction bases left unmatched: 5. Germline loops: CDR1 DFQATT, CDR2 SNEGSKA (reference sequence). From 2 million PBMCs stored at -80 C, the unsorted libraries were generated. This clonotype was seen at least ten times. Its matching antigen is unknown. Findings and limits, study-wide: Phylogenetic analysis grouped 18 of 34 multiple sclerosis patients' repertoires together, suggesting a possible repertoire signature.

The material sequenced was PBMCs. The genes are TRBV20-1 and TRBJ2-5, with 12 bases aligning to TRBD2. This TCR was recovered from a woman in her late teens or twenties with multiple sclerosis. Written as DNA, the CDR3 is TGCAGTGCTAGACTAGCGGGGGGGCCGGGAGAGACCCAGTACTTC. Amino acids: CSARLAGGPGETQYF.